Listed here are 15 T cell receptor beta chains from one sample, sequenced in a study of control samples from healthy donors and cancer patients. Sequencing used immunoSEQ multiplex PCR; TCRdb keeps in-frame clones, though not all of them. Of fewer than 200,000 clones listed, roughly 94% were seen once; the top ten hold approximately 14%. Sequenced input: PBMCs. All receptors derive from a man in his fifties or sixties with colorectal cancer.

The CDR3: CASSSTRTALPAYGYTF. As DNA, the CDR3 is TGTGCCAGCAGTTCCACTCGGACCGCCCTCCCCGCCTATGGCTACACCTTC. V and J are TRBV7-8 and TRBJ1-2; D is undetermined. Trimming stripped 6 bases from V and 4 bases from J, with 24 bases between. Germline V gives CDR1 SGHVS, CDR2 FQNEAQ. The CDR3 consists of 17 residues.

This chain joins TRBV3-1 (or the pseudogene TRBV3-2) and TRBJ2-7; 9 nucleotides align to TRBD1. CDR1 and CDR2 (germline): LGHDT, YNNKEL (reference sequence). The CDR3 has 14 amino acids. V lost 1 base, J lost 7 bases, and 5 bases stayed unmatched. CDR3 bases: TGTGCCAGCAGCCAAGTCCTGGACAGGGGTGAGCAGTACTTC. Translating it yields CASSQVLDRGEQYF.

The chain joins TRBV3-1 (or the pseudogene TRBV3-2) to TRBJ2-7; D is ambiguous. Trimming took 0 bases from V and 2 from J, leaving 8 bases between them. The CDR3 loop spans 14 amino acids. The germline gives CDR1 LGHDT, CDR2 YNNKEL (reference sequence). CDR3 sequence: CASSQDMGTYEQYF. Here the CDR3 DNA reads TGTGCCAGCAGCCAAGATATGGGGACCTACGAGCAGTACTTC.

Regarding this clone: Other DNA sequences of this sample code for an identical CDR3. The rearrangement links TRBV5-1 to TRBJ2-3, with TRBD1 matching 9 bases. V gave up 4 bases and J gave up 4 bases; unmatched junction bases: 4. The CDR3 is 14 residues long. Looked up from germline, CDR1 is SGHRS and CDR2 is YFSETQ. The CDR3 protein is CASSLGQGSDTQYF. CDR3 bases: TGCGCCAGCAGCCTGGGACAGGGCTCAGATACGCAGTATTTT. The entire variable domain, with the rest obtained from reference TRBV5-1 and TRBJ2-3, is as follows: KAGVTQTPRYLIKTRGQQVTLSCSPISGHRSVSWYQQTPGQGLQFLFEYFSETQRNKGNFPGRFSGRQFSNSRSEMNVSTLELGDSALYLCASSLGQGSDTQYFGPGTRLTVL.

The CDR3 loop reads CASERGEGDTQYF. The CDR3 DNA is TGTGCCAGCGAGCGGGGGGAGGGAGATACGCAGTATTTT. This sequence joins TRBV2 and TRBJ2-3, with TRBD2 matching 9 bases. CDR1 and CDR2 (germline): SNHLY, FYNNEI. This CDR3 comprises 13 residues. V shed 8 bases, J shed 5 bases, and the junction held 5 bases outside the gene matches.

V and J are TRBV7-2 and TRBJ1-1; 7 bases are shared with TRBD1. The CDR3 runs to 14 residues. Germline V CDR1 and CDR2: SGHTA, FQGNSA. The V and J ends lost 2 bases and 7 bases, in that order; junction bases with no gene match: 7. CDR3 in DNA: TGTGCCAGCAGCTTAAGAGGTAGGGGGCGTGAAGCTTTCTTT. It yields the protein CASSLRGRGREAFF.

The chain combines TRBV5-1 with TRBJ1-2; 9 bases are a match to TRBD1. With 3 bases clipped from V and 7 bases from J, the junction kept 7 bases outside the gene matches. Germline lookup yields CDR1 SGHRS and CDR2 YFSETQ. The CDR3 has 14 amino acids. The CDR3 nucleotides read TGCGCCAGCAGCTGGGGGACAGGGTCTCGTGGCTACACCTTC. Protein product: CASSWGTGSRGYTF.

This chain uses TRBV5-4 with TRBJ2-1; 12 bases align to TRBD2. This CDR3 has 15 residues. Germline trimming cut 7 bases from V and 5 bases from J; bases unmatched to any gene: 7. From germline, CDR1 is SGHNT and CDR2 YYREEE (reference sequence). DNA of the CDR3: TGTGCCAGCTCCCCTTCTAGCGGGGGGGACAATGAGCAGTTCTTC. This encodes CASSPSSGGDNEQFF.

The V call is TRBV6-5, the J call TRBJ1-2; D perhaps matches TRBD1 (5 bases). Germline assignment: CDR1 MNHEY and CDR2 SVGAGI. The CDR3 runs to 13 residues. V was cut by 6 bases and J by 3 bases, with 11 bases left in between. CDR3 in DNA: TGTGCCAGCAGCGAGGGGATGGACTATGGCTACACCTTC. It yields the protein CASSEGMDYGYTF.

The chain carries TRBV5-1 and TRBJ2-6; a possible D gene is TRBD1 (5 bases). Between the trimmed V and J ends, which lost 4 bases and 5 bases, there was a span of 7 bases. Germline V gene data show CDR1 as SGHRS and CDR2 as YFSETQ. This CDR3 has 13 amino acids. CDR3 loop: CASSADRANVLTF. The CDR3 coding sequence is TGCGCCAGCAGCGCGGACAGGGCCAACGTCCTGACTTTC. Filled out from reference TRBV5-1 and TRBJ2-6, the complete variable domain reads KAGVTQTPRYLIKTRGQQVTLSCSPISGHRSVSWYQQTPGQGLQFLFEYFSETQRNKGNFPGRFSGRQFSNSRSEMNVSTLELGDSALYLCASSADRANVLTFGAGSRLTVL.

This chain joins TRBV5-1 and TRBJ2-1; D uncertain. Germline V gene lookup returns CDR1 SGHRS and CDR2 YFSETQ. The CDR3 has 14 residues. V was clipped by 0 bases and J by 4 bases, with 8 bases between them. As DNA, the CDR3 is TGCGCCAGCAGCTTGGCGGGTAGATACAATGAGCAGTTCTTC. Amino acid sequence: CASSLAGRYNEQFF.

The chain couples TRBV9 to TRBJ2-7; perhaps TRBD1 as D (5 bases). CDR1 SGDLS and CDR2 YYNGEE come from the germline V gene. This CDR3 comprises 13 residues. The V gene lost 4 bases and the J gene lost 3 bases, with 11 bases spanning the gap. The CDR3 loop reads CASSRGQGYEQYF. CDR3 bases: TGTGCCAGCAGCCGTGGACAAGGCTACGAGCAGTACTTC.

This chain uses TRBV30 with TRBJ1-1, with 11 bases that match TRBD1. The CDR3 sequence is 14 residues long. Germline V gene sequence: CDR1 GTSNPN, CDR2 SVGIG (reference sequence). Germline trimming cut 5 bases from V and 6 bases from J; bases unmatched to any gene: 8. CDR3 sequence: CAWEGRTGGSEAFF. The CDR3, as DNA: TGTGCCTGGGAAGGGAGGACAGGGGGCTCTGAAGCTTTCTTT.

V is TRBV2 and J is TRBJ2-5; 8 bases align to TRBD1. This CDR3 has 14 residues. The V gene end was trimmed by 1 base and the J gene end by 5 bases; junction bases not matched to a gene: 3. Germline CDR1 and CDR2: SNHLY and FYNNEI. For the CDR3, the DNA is TGTGCCAGCAGTGAAGGGGGGACAGGCGAGACCCAGTACTTC. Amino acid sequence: CASSEGGTGETQYF.

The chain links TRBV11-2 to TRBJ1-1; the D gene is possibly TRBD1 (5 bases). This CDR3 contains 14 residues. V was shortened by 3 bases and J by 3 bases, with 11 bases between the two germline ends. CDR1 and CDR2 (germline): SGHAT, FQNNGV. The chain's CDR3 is CASSFNRGDTEAFF. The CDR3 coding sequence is TGTGCCAGCAGCTTTAACCGGGGGGACACTGAAGCTTTCTTT. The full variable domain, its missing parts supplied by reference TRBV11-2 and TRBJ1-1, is EAGVAQSPRYKIIEKRQSVAFWCNPISGHATLYWYQQILGQGPKLLIQFQNNGVVDDSQLPKDRFSAERLKGVDSTLKIQPAKLEDSAVYLCASSFNRGDTEAFFGQGTRLTVV.